The 25 T cell receptor beta chains below come from one sample, sequenced in a study of T-cell reconstitution after alpha-beta-depleted transplantation in children. Study-wide points: About two months after transplant, alpha-beta T cells reportedly came from several hundred expanded graft clones.

A TCRbeta library incorporating unique molecular identifiers was prepared. One entry per CDR3 protein results from TCRdb running MiXCR on the PCR reads. The sample has about 32,000 distinct CDR3 sequences; under 7.5% are singletons. Their recognized antigens are unknown. The material was peripheral blood, obtained 60 days after TCRalphabeta/CD19-depleted stem cell transplant. These receptors were collected from a child less than two years old who had a stem cell transplant for acute myeloid leukemia, so the T cells may come from the graft donor.

This clonotype was observed at least ten times. This rearrangement joins TRBV20-1 to TRBJ2-1; 10 nucleotides line up with TRBD2. In germline, CDR1 is DFQATT, CDR2 SNEGSKA (reference sequence). V shed 4 bases, J shed 4 bases, and the junction held 4 bases outside the gene matches. The CDR3 extends over 14 amino acids. For the CDR3, the DNA is TGCAGTGCTACCACTAGCGGGGCGTACAATGAGCAGTTCTTC. Translation: CSATTSGAYNEQFF.

In this sample, this clonotype turned up many times. The rearrangement links TRBV6-5 to TRBJ2-5; either TRBD1 or TRBD2 may supply D (5 bases each). The CDR3 consists of 14 residues. The V end lost 2 bases, the J end lost 4 bases, and 11 bases lay between the germline ends. CDR1 MNHEY and CDR2 SVGAGI come from the germline V gene. The CDR3 here is CASSYEAGRETQYF. For the CDR3, the DNA is TGTGCCAGCAGTTACGAGGCAGGGAGAGAGACCCAGTACTTC.

As regards this clonotype: An end of the junction differs from the germline gene, which may be a read error. This chain connects TRBV7-2 to TRBJ2-1; 12 bases map to TRBD2. CDR1 is SGHTA and CDR2 is FQGNSA in the germline V gene. The CDR3 spans 14 residues. CDR3 nucleotide sequence: TGTGCCAGCAGCTACGGACTAGCGGGACCCACTTGGAACTTC. Translating gives CASSYGLAGPTWNF.

This clonotype is classed as medium-sized. The chain joins TRBV20-1 to TRBJ2-7; 9 bases align to TRBD1. After removal of 7 bases from V and 6 bases from J, the junction contained 13 bases not matched to a gene. CDR1 is DFQATT, CDR2 SNEGSKA, per germline (reference sequence). CDR3 size: 14 residues. Here the CDR3 reads CSVTGQGPRSEQYF. CDR3 bases: TGCAGTGTTACCGGACAGGGGCCAAGGAGCGAGCAGTACTTC.

Sample share makes this clonotype medium-sized. This sequence joins TRBV7-9 and TRBJ2-7, with D perhaps matching TRBD1 (5 bases). The CDR3 has 12 amino acids. CDR1 is SEHNR and CDR2 is FQNEAQ in the germline V gene (reference sequence). The V and J ends lost 5 bases and 6 bases respectively, with 11 bases between them. The CDR3 loop is CASSIRVGEQYF. CDR3 DNA sequence: TGTGCCAGCAGCATCAGGGTCGGCGAGCAGTACTTC.

This chain links TRBV5-6 with TRBJ2-1; D gene unclear. Germline V gene data show CDR1 as SGHDT and CDR2 as YYEEEE. V shed 4 bases and J shed 0 bases, with 11 bases lying between them. The CDR3 is made up of 15 amino acids. The CDR3 region is CASSPGLYSYNEQFF. CDR3 bases: TGTGCCAGCAGCCCCGGGCTCTACTCCTACAATGAGCAGTTCTTC.

This clonotype was recorded many times. The rearrangement uses TRBV7-9 and TRBJ1-1, with TRBD1 identical over 7 bases. J lost 3 bases, V lost 4 bases, and 5 bases had no gene match. The germline V gene encodes CDR1 SEHNR and CDR2 FQNEAQ (reference sequence). The CDR3 loop spans 14 amino acids. The CDR3 DNA is TGTGCCAGCAGCTCCCGACAGGGCCACACTGAAGCTTTCTTT. Translation: CASSSRQGHTEAFF.

This clonotype was observed at least ten times. This sequence joins TRBV2 and TRBJ2-7; 8 bases agree with TRBD2. Per the germline V gene, CDR1 is SNHLY and CDR2 is FYNNEI. The V gene end was trimmed by 11 bases and the J gene end by 1 base; junction bases not matched to a gene: 13. The CDR3 is 15 residues long. Written as DNA, the CDR3 is TGTGCCGGGCTTCCCCGGACTAGCCTGTCCTACGAGCAGTACTTC. This codes for CAGLPRTSLSYEQYF.

Ten or more counts support this clonotype. This chain joins TRBV21-1 and TRBJ2-1; the tabulated D call, TRBD2, remains unverified against the DNA. TRBV21-1 is classified as a pseudogene. This CDR3 is built from 17 residues. This CDR3 is CASSKYPAGLVYNEQFF. Here the CDR3 DNA reads TGTGCCAGCAGCAAATATCCCGCAGGGCTGGTCTACAATGAGCAGTTCTTC.

In this sample, this clonotype turned up many times. The chain combines TRBV28 with TRBJ2-7; no clear D. Looked up from germline, CDR1 is MDHEN and CDR2 is SYDVKM. This CDR3 has 12 residues. The V end lost 5 bases, the J end lost 2 bases, and 7 bases lay between the germline ends. The CDR3 here is CASSPSAYEQYF. The CDR3 region has the DNA TGTGCCAGCAGTCCGTCAGCCTACGAGCAGTACTTC. The full variable domain, in which reference TRBV28 and TRBJ2-7 provide the parts outside the CDR3, is DVKVTQSSRYLVKRTGEKVFLECVQDMDHENMFWYRQDPGLGLRLIYFSYDVKMKEKGDIPEGYSVSREKKERFSLILESASTNQTSMYLCASSPSAYEQYFGPGTRLTVT.

In its sample, this clonotype was seen many times. This chain links TRBV6-2 or TRBV6-3 with TRBJ1-5; D is ambiguous. The V gene's germline CDR1 is MNHEY and CDR2 SVGEGT. The CDR3 contains 14 residues. CDR3 amino acids: CASGQARYNQPQHF. In DNA, the CDR3 is TGTGCGTCAGGCCAGGCAAGGTACAATCAGCCCCAGCATTTT.

This clonotype was seen more than once but under ten times. This rearrangement joins TRBV18 to TRBJ1-6; D uncertain. Germline V gene sequence: CDR1 KGHSH, CDR2 LQKENI. Trimming left V 5 bases short and J 4 bases short, with 6 bases between. CDR3 length: 13 residues. The CDR3 bases are TGTGCCAGCTCAAATGAGTATAATTCACCCCTCCACTTT. It translates to CASSNEYNSPLHF.

In its sample, this clonotype was seen many times. The chain uses TRBV15 and TRBJ2-1; 9 nucleotides match TRBD2. Germline values: CDR1 LNHNV, CDR2 YYDKDF (reference sequence). The length of the CDR3 is 15 residues. The V segment lost 2 bases and the J segment 4 bases; nucleotides outside the gene matches: 3. CDR3 coding DNA: TGTGCCACCAGCAGACAGCTAGCGGGGTACAATGAGCAGTTCTTC. It encodes CATSRQLAGYNEQFF.

In its sample, this clonotype was seen many times. The V gene is TRBV9, the J gene TRBJ2-1; 10 bases align to TRBD2. Germline V gene sequence: CDR1 SGDLS, CDR2 YYNGEE. V gave up 0 bases and J gave up 6 bases; unmatched junction bases: 3. The CDR3 has 15 residues. Here the CDR3 reads CASSVGAGGPNEQFF. Written as DNA, the CDR3 is TGTGCCAGCAGCGTAGGAGCGGGGGGGCCCAATGAGCAGTTCTTC.

This clonotype was seen repeatedly, ten times or more. V is TRBV5-1 and J is TRBJ2-2; TRBD2 matches 9 bases. CDR1 is SGHRS and CDR2 is YFSETQ in the germline V gene. The ends lost 4 bases at V and 3 bases at J; junction bases unmatched: 4. The CDR3 is made up of 15 amino acids. The CDR3 DNA reads as TGCGCCAGCAGCCCTGGGACTAGCTACACCGGGGAGCTGTTTTTT. Protein: CASSPGTSYTGELFF. The variable domain in full, completed from reference TRBV5-1 and TRBJ2-2, reads KAGVTQTPRYLIKTRGQQVTLSCSPISGHRSVSWYQQTPGQGLQFLFEYFSETQRNKGNFPGRFSGRQFSNSRSEMNVSTLELGDSALYLCASSPGTSYTGELFFGEGSRLTVL.

This clonotype has at least ten counts. V and J are TRBV29-1 and TRBJ2-3; D ambiguous. The CDR3 extends over 10 amino acids. Germline CDR1 reads SQVTM; CDR2 reads ANQGSEA. Trimming removed 6 bases from V and 6 bases from J, with 7 bases in between. CDR3 in amino acids: CSVTRDTQYF. The CDR3 DNA is TGCAGCGTGACGCGGGATACGCAGTATTTT.

This clonotype was counted ten times or more. CDR3 in DNA: TGTGCCAGCAGCTTAAGCAGAGTCGCCAGCCACGAGCAGTACTTC. Encoded protein: CASSLSRVASHEQYF. This chain connects TRBV7-2 to TRBJ2-7; the D is unclear. The V gene's germline CDR1 is SGHTA and CDR2 FQGNSA. Trimming removed 2 bases at V and 5 bases at J, with 16 bases between. The CDR3 totals 15 residues.

This clonotype showed up many times. The J gene is TRBJ2-7, the V gene TRBV27; D is perhaps TRBD2 (5 bases). The germline V gene encodes CDR1 MNHEY and CDR2 SMNVEV (reference sequence). Trimming took 6 bases from V and 9 from J, leaving 21 bases between them. The CDR3 is made up of 14 amino acids. The CDR3 region has the DNA TGTGCCAGCAGCCCCCGTATGCGGGCGGAGAGGCAGTACTTC. This gives the protein CASSPRMRAERQYF.

At least ten counts were recorded for this clonotype. The chain couples TRBV29-1 to TRBJ2-5; 11 bases agree with TRBD2. Trimming at V came to 4 bases and at J to 5 bases, leaving 12 bases not matched to a gene. In germline, CDR1 is SQVTM, CDR2 ANQGSEA. The CDR3 is made up of 16 amino acids. The CDR3 DNA reads TGCAGCGTTGTTCCCGCTAGCGGGAGGTTATGGGAGACCCAGTACTTC. This encodes CSVVPASGRLWETQYF.

This clonotype was detected ten times or more. J is TRBJ2-1 and V is TRBV24-1, with D perhaps matching TRBD1 (6 bases). Germline CDR1 and CDR2: KGHDR and SFDVKD. V gave up 3 bases and J gave up 4 bases, with 21 bases separating them. The length of the CDR3 is 18 residues. As DNA, the CDR3 is TGTGCCACCAGTGATGGAGGTGGACAGCCGTTTTTATACAATGAGCAGTTCTTC. The encoded protein is CATSDGGGQPFLYNEQFF.

Ten or more counts support this clonotype. The chain has TRBV18 and TRBJ2-7, with D uncertain. The CDR3 has 14 amino acids. With 3 bases removed from V and 3 bases from J, the gap between germline ends came to 12 bases. Germline CDR1 KGHSH, CDR2 LQKENI. Here the CDR3 reads CASSPTGGHYEQYF. CDR3 DNA: TGTGCCAGCTCACCTACTGGCGGCCACTACGAGCAGTACTTC.

This clonotype came up many times. The V and J genes are TRBV29-1 and TRBJ2-7; TRBD2 agrees at 7 bases. The CDR3 sequence is 13 residues long. Unmatched junction bases numbered 6, after V lost 6 bases and J lost 1 base. Per germline, CDR1 SQVTM and CDR2 ANQGSEA. The CDR3 sequence is CSVSREWSYEQYF. The CDR3 coding sequence is TGCAGCGTCTCGCGGGAGTGGTCCTACGAGCAGTACTTC.

This clonotype was seen repeatedly, ten times or more. This sequence joins TRBV7-9 and TRBJ2-5, with 7 nucleotides matching TRBD1. Unmatched junction bases numbered 10, after V lost 5 bases and J lost 4 bases. Looked up from germline, CDR1 is SEHNR and CDR2 is FQNEAQ (reference sequence). The CDR3 consists of 15 residues. The CDR3 sequence: CASSVQGTGRETQYF. In DNA form, the CDR3 reads TGTGCCAGCAGCGTACAGGGGACGGGGAGAGAGACCCAGTACTTC.

V gene TRBV25-1 combines with J gene TRBJ2-5; no firm D call. This CDR3 comprises 15 residues. Germline loops: CDR1 MGHDK, CDR2 SYGVNS. Trimming took 4 bases from V and 1 from J, leaving 13 bases between them. The CDR3 here is CASSGLTSSQETQYF. Here the CDR3 DNA reads TGTGCCAGCAGTGGCTTGACGAGCTCCCAAGAGACCCAGTACTTC.

This clonotype was seen at least ten times. The chain has TRBV29-1 and TRBJ2-3; 7 nucleotides match TRBD2. This CDR3 is 11 amino acids long. In germline, CDR1 is SQVTM, CDR2 ANQGSEA. The ends lost 1 base at V and 9 bases at J; junction bases unmatched: 1. CDR3 DNA: TGCAGCGTTGAAGCCGGGGGGACGCAGTATTTT. It yields the protein CSVEAGGTQYF.